This entry lists 27 T cell receptor beta chains sequenced from one sample in a study of blood T cell repertoires in COVID-19. Profiling relied on immunoSEQ multiplex PCR, and the TCRdb table lists in-frame clones only, not all of them. The table shows some 300,000 clones, with about 88% occurring only once. Sample: peripheral blood. These receptors were collected from an older woman with COVID-19, enrolled during active disease.

This chain uses TRBV30 with TRBJ1-2; D might be TRBD1 (6 bases). The germline gives CDR1 GTSNPN, CDR2 SVGIG (reference sequence). This CDR3 has 14 amino acids. Deletions cut 4 bases from V and 1 base from J, with 13 bases between. CDR3 sequence (DNA): TGTGCCTGGATAGGCAGGGGTAATAACTATGGCTACACCTTC. Encoded protein: CAWIGRGNNYGYTF.

This clone has more than one count but fewer than ten. Written as DNA, the CDR3 is TGTGCCAGCAGAGGATACCTAGTCGCTGAAGCTTTCTTT. This encodes CASRGYLVAEAFF. V is TRBV27 and J is TRBJ1-1; the D is unclear. Between the trimmed V and J ends, which lost 6 bases and 6 bases, there was a span of 14 bases. The CDR3 runs 13 residues. The germline V gene encodes CDR1 MNHEY and CDR2 SMNVEV (reference sequence).

The V and J genes are TRBV5-1 and TRBJ2-7, with TRBD2 matching 10 bases. The CDR3 has 17 residues. The V gene end was trimmed by 1 base and the J gene end by 6 bases; junction bases not matched to a gene: 13. In germline, CDR1 is SGHRS, CDR2 YFSETQ. The CDR3: CASSLKPSAGGQSEQYF. The CDR3 DNA sequence: TGCGCCAGCAGCTTGAAACCCTCAGCGGGGGGGCAATCCGAGCAGTACTTC.

The chain uses TRBV24-1 and TRBJ1-3, with TRBD1 matching over 7 bases. This CDR3 comprises 15 residues. Germline V gene lookup returns CDR1 KGHDR and CDR2 SFDVKD. Trimming at V came to 3 bases and at J to 2 bases, leaving 3 bases not matched to a gene. The CDR3 reads CATSDQTGTGNTIYF. CDR3 nucleotides: TGTGCCACCAGTGATCAGACAGGGACTGGAAACACCATATATTTT.

As concerns this clone: Other DNA variants within this sample encode the same CDR3. The chain links TRBV5-1 to TRBJ2-3, with D possibly being TRBD1 (6 bases). This CDR3 comprises 15 residues. CDR1 SGHRS and CDR2 YFSETQ come from the germline V gene. V lost 2 bases to trimming and J lost 1 base, with 11 bases between them. The CDR3 nucleotides read TGCGCCAGCAGCTTCTCAGGGGCTGGCACAGATACGCAGTATTTT. This codes for CASSFSGAGTDTQYF.

This rearrangement joins TRBV27 to TRBJ1-1, with 8 bases aligning to TRBD1. This CDR3 is built from 17 residues. Germline CDR1 reads MNHEY; CDR2 reads SMNVEV (reference sequence). With V trimmed by 3 bases and J by 0 bases, 9 bases remained unmatched. The CDR3 here is CASSFGPGQALNTEAFF. The CDR3, as DNA: TGTGCCAGCAGTTTTGGGCCGGGACAGGCCTTGAACACTGAAGCTTTCTTT.

J is TRBJ2-2 and V is TRBV12-3 or TRBV12-4; no firm D call. The CDR3 extends over 11 amino acids. The germline V and J ends were trimmed by 3 bases and 7 bases, with 3 bases remaining between them. The CDR3 loop reads CASSFNGELFF. In nucleotides, the CDR3 is TGTGCCAGCAGTTTTAACGGGGAGCTGTTTTTT.

This clone appeared a few times. V gene TRBV29-1 combines with J gene TRBJ2-5; TRBD1 is a possible D gene (6 bases). With 4 bases removed from V and 1 base from J, the gap between germline ends came to 22 bases. CDR3 length: 17 amino acids. Germline V gene data show CDR1 as SQVTM and CDR2 as ANQGSEA. The CDR3 sequence: CSVVGQGLLIAQETQYF. The CDR3 nucleotides are TGCAGCGTTGTGGGACAAGGCCTCCTAATCGCCCAAGAGACCCAGTACTTC.

The chain links TRBV18 to TRBJ2-6; 7 bases line up with TRBD2. Germline V gene data show CDR1 as KGHSH and CDR2 as LQKENI. The junction had 7 bases not matched to a gene; V was cut back by 4 bases and J by 4 bases. The CDR3 loop spans 16 amino acids. The CDR3 loop is CASSLRAGEGANVLTF. The CDR3 coding sequence is TGTGCCAGCTCACTTCGCGCGGGGGAAGGGGCCAACGTCCTGACTTTC.

This chain uses TRBV6-1 with TRBJ1-4; D perhaps matches TRBD1 (6 bases). Germline V gene lookup returns CDR1 MNHNS and CDR2 SASEGT. CDR3 length equals 13 residues. Between the trimmed V and J ends, which lost 2 bases and 8 bases, there was a span of 9 bases. In DNA form, the CDR3 reads TGTGCCAGCAGTGAAAACCAGGGGGAAAAACTGTTTTTT. This gives the protein CASSENQGEKLFF.

The rearrangement joins TRBV11-2 to TRBJ2-5; TRBD2 might be the D (5 bases). CDR3 length equals 14 residues. Trimming stripped 4 bases from V and 4 bases from J, with 13 bases between. Germline V gives CDR1 SGHAT, CDR2 FQNNGV. The CDR3 spells CASSSIRGRETQYF. CDR3 DNA sequence: TGTGCCAGCAGCTCCATCCGAGGGCGAGAGACCCAGTACTTC.

The chain has TRBV10-3 and TRBJ1-1; TRBD1 is a possible D gene (5 bases). CDR1 is ENHRY, CDR2 SYGVKD, per germline. The germline V and J ends were trimmed by 5 bases and 4 bases, with 11 bases remaining between them. The CDR3 has 13 amino acids. In nucleotides, the CDR3 is TGTGCCATCAGTACTACGGGGGGCACTGAAGCTTTCTTT. Encoded protein: CAISTTGGTEAFF.

The chain joins TRBV28 to TRBJ1-1, with TRBD1 matching over 8 bases. This CDR3 has 12 residues. Per germline, CDR1 MDHEN and CDR2 SYDVKM. The ends lost 8 bases at V and 10 bases at J; junction bases unmatched: 9. This CDR3 reads CASGQGAGVAFF. CDR3 DNA sequence: TGTGCCAGCGGCCAGGGGGCGGGAGTAGCTTTCTTT.

J is TRBJ2-1 and V is TRBV27, with D tentatively TRBD2 (6 bases). V was trimmed by 4 bases and J by 4 bases, leaving 8 bases between them. CDR1 is MNHEY, CDR2 SMNVEV, per germline (reference sequence). The CDR3 sequence is 13 residues long. This CDR3 is CASSSGTYNEQFF. CDR3 DNA sequence: TGTGCCAGCAGTTCGGGGACTTACAATGAGCAGTTCTTC.

This clone occurred once. The chain employs TRBV10-3 and TRBJ1-1; weak D call: TRBD1 (6 bases). The V gene's germline CDR1 is ENHRY and CDR2 SYGVKD. This CDR3 comprises 12 residues. The germline V and J ends were trimmed by 10 bases and 0 bases, with 9 bases remaining between them. CDR3 in amino acids: CATNRVNTEAFF. The CDR3 nucleotides read TGTGCCACAAACAGGGTGAACACTGAAGCTTTCTTT.

The V and J genes are TRBV28 and TRBJ2-5; tentatively, D is TRBD1 (5 bases). CDR1 is MDHEN, CDR2 SYDVKM, per germline. Trimming removed 3 bases at V and 4 bases at J, with 9 bases between. The length of the CDR3 is 13 residues. The CDR3 sequence: CASSLAGRETQYF. In DNA form, the CDR3 reads TGTGCCAGCAGTTTGGCAGGGCGAGAGACCCAGTACTTC.

The J gene is TRBJ2-7, the V gene TRBV3-1 (or the pseudogene TRBV3-2); 10 positions match TRBD1. The CDR3 runs to 16 residues. Germline V gene data show CDR1 as LGHDT and CDR2 as YNNKEL (reference sequence). V dropped 4 bases and J dropped 4; count of bases not matched to a gene: 10. Here the CDR3 DNA reads TGTGCCAGCAGCCCGAGGACAGGGGGTTCCCCTTACGAGCAGTACTTC. It is translated as CASSPRTGGSPYEQYF.

V usage is TRBV28 and J usage is TRBJ1-5; D not certain. Germline V CDR1 and CDR2: MDHEN, SYDVKM. This CDR3 has 15 amino acids. V gave up 7 bases and J gave up 3 bases, with 16 bases separating them. DNA for the CDR3: TGTGCCAGCAAAAGCCCCCAGGCTTTCAATCAGCCCCAGCATTTT. It codes for CASKSPQAFNQPQHF.

The chain has TRBV29-1 and TRBJ1-4, with D uncertain. With 6 bases removed from V and 8 bases from J, the gap between germline ends came to 10 bases. Per the germline V gene, CDR1 is SQVTM and CDR2 is ANQGSEA. The CDR3 has 11 amino acids. In DNA form, the CDR3 reads TGCAGCGTGGTGATCGGGGAAAAACTGTTTTTT. Translating it yields CSVVIGEKLFF.

This chain joins TRBV7-8 and TRBJ2-1; 12 bases are shared with TRBD2. V lost 4 bases, J lost 7 bases, and 5 bases stayed unmatched. From germline, CDR1 is SGHVS and CDR2 FQNEAQ. The CDR3 is 15 amino acids. The CDR3 bases are TGTGCCAGCAGCTCTCTAGCGGGGGGGCTGAATGAGCAGTTCTTC. Encoded protein: CASSSLAGGLNEQFF.

The J gene is TRBJ1-1, the V gene TRBV24-1, with 9 bases matching TRBD1. V was pared by 3 bases and J by 4 bases, with 8 bases of the junction left unmatched. Germline CDR1 is KGHDR and CDR2 is SFDVKD. The CDR3 sequence is 16 residues long. CDR3 in DNA: TGTGCCACCAGTGATACACGGACAGGGGACGGCACTGAAGCTTTCTTT. It translates to CATSDTRTGDGTEAFF.

The chain links TRBV11-2 to TRBJ2-7; a weak D match, TRBD2 (5 bases). This CDR3 is 15 amino acids long. CDR1 and CDR2 from the germline V gene are SGHAT and FQNNGV. Deletions cut 6 bases from V and 0 bases from J, with 15 bases between. CDR3 in amino acids: CASSLGLVSSYEQYF. The DNA of the CDR3 is TGTGCCAGCAGTCTCGGACTCGTTAGCTCCTACGAGCAGTACTTC.

The chain joins TRBV13 to TRBJ2-7, with 9 positions matching TRBD2. CDR1 and CDR2 (germline): PRHDT, FYEKMQ (reference sequence). The CDR3 spans 15 residues. The V and J ends lost 3 bases and 0 bases, in that order; junction bases with no gene match: 3. CDR3: CASSFSGLASYEQYF. The CDR3, as DNA: TGTGCCAGCAGCTTTTCGGGACTAGCCTCCTACGAGCAGTACTTC. The full variable domain, rest sourced from reference TRBV13 and TRBJ2-7, is AAGVIQSPRHLIKEKRETATLKCYPIPRHDTVYWYQQGPGQDPQFLISFYEKMQSDKGSIPDRFSAQQFSDYHSELNMSSLELGDSALYFCASSFSGLASYEQYFGPGTRLTVT.

The chain couples TRBV19 to TRBJ1-6, with 7 positions matching TRBD1. Unmatched junction bases numbered 4, after V lost 0 bases and J lost 14 bases. The CDR3 covers 13 residues. Looked up from germline, CDR1 is LNHDA and CDR2 is SQIVND (reference sequence). CDR3 protein: CASSIDADRALHF. The CDR3 nucleotides read TGTGCCAGTAGTATAGACGCAGACAGGGCCCTCCACTTT. Together with reference TRBV19 and TRBJ1-6, the CDR3 gives the full variable domain: DGGITQSPKYLFRKEGQNVTLSCEQNLNHDAMYWYRQDPGQGLRLIYYSQIVNDFQKGDIAEGYSVSREKKESFPLTVTSAQKNPTAFYLCASSIDADRALHFGNGTRLTVT.

The CDR3 nucleotides read TGTGCCAGCAGGATGGGGGGTGGTAGAAACACCATATATTTT. Translating gives CASRMGGGRNTIYF. This chain connects TRBV6-5 to TRBJ1-3; D perhaps matches TRBD1 (5 bases). In germline, CDR1 is MNHEY, CDR2 SVGAGI. V shed 6 bases and J shed 5 bases, with 14 bases lying between them. This CDR3 spans 14 amino acids.

The chain employs TRBV18 and TRBJ2-2; the D gene is possibly TRBD2 (5 bases). V was clipped by 6 bases and J by 5 bases, with 16 bases between them. The CDR3 length is 15 residues. Looked up from germline, CDR1 is KGHSH and CDR2 is LQKENI. For the CDR3, the DNA is TGTGCCAGCTCCTTCTCGGAGGCCGTAACCGGGGAGCTGTTTTTT. This encodes CASSFSEAVTGELFF.

The chain carries TRBV7-9 and TRBJ1-1, with 12 bases identical to TRBD1. V gave up 4 bases and J gave up 8 bases; unmatched junction bases: 2. The CDR3 totals 13 residues. In germline, CDR1 is SEHNR, CDR2 FQNEAQ (reference sequence). The CDR3 sequence: CASSSGTGGEAFF. The DNA for the CDR3 is TGTGCCAGCAGCTCTGGGACAGGGGGCGAAGCTTTCTTT.